The rows below give T cell receptor beta chains drawn from one sample of a study of blood T cell repertoires in COVID-19. The repertoire was sequenced with immunoSEQ multiplex PCR; TCRdb's copy has only in-frame clones and lacks some. The sample records 40,000 to 50,000 clones, 85% to 90% being singletons. The specimen sequenced was peripheral blood. The receptors were sampled from a man younger than 40 with active or convalescent COVID-19. Each CDR3 is given without its conserved first and last residue.

>TRBJ1-6|TRBV10-3
AISESQWGHNSPLH
>TRBJ1-6|TRBV4-3
ASSQEVQGTISPLH
>TRBJ2-1|TRBV7-8
ASSQGGAGQRDEQF
>TRBJ2-1|TRBV27
ASSSAGTSGKNEQF
>TRBJ1-1|TRBV6-5
ASSRDMRNTEAF
>TRBJ2-3|TRBV2
ASSPRGTDTQY
>TRBJ1-1|TRBV6-6
ASSPARGHSTEAF
>TRBJ1-6|TRBV6-5
ASSLQGNSPLH
>TRBJ2-2|TRBV2
ASSGTSGRVGELF
>TRBJ2-7|TRBV4-1
ASSHGISQGEREQY
>TRBJ1-1|TRBV5-1
ASSLGGPIDTEAF
>TRBJ1-5|TRBV24-1
ATSDSGRGAPQH
>TRBJ1-1|TRBV11-3
ASSLMNSNTEAF
>TRBJ1-2|TRBV2
ASSEGTGGYGYT
>TRBJ2-1|TRBV14
ASSQPGLARGKDISSYNEQF
>TRBJ1-1|TRBV20-1
SASPGRGNTEAF
>TRBJ1-1|TRBV14
ASSQYRDRETF
>TRBJ1-5|TRBV15
ATSRDLQEHSNQPQH
>TRBJ2-1|TRBV4-1
ASSPTGGSYKEQF
>TRBJ1-5|TRBV4-1
ASSQETGDGQPQH
>TRBJ1-4|TRBV3-1/TRBV3-2
ASSQASPTNEKLF
>TRBJ2-1|TRBV19
ASSKLAGLGNEQF
>TRBJ2-7|TRBV14
ASSQERQGTLRY
>TRBJ1-4|TRBV6-5
ASRSGTRGEKLF
>TRBJ2-3|TRBV3-1/TRBV3-2
ASSQLAGGPSTDTQY
>TRBJ2-1|TRBV5-6
ASSLLRTGTGGRDEQF
>TRBJ1-3|TRBV7-9
ASKAGGLSGNTIY
>TRBJ1-1|TRBV13
ASSHRTRRIGTEAF
>TRBJ2-3|TRBV14
ASSQVSSDTQY
>TRBJ1-3|TRBV5-1
ASSSDRPGNTIY
>TRBJ2-2|TRBV4-3
ASSPLLGLAGGEDTGELF
>TRBJ2-3|TRBV27
ASSLWPRADTQY